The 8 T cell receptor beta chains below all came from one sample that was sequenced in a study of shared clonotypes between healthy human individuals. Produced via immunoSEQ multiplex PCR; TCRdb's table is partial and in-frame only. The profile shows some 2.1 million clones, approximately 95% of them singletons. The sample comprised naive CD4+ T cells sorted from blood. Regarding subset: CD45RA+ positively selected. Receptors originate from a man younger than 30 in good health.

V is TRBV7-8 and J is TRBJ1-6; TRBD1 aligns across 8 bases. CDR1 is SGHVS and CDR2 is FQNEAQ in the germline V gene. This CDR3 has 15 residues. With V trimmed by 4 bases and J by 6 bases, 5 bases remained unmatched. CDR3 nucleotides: TGTGCCAGCAGCTCCCAGGGGGCGGGTAATTCACCCCTCCACTTT. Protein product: CASSSQGAGNSPLHF.

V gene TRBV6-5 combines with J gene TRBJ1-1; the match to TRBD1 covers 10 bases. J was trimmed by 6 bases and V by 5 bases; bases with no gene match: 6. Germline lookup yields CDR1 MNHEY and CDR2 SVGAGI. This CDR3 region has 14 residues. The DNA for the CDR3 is TGTGCCAGCAGTCTGACAGGGGGCGACGCTGAAGCTTTCTTT. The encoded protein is CASSLTGGDAEAFF.

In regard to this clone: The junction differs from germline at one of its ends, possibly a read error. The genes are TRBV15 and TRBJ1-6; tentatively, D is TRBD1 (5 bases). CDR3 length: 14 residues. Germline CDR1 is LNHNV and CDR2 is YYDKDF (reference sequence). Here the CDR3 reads CATGRGRGDSPLHF. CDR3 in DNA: TGTGCCACCGGCAGAGGCCGGGGGGATTCACCCCTCCACTTT.

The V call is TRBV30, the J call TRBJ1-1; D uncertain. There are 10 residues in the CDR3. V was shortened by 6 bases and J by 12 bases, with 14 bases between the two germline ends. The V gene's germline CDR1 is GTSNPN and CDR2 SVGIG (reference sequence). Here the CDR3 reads CACEASVPFF. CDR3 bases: TGTGCCTGTGAAGCCAGCGTTCCTTTCTTT.

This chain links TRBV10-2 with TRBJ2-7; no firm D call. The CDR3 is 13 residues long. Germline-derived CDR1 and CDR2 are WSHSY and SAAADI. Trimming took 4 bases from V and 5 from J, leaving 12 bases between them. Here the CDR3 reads CASSVPAVHEQYF. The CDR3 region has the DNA TGCGCCAGCAGTGTCCCGGCAGTCCACGAGCAGTACTTC.

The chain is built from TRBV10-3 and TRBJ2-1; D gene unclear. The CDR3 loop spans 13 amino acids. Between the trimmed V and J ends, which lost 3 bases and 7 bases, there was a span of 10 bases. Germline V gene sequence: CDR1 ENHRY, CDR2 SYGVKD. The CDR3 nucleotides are TGTGCCATCAGTGATGGGTTTCGAAATGAGCAGTTCTTC. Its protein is CAISDGFRNEQFF.

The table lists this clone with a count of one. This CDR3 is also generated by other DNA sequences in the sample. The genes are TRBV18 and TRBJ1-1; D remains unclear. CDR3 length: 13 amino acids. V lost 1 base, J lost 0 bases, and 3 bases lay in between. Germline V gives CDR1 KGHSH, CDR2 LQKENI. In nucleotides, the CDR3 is TGTGCCAGCTCACCACAAGTGAACACTGAAGCTTTCTTT. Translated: CASSPQVNTEAFF. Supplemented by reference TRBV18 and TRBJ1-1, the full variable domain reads NAGVMQNPRHLVRRRGQEARLRCSPMKGHSHVYWYRQLPEEGLKFMVYLQKENIIDESGMPKERFSAEFPKEGPSILRIQQVVRGDSAAYFCASSPQVNTEAFFGQGTRLTVV.

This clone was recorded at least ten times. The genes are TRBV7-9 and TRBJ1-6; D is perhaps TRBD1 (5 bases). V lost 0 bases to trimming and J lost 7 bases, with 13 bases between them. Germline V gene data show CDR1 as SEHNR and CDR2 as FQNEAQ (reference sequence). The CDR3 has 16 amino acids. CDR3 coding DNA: TGTGCCAGCAGCTTAGCGCAGGGTACAAAGAATTCACCCCTCCACTTT. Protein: CASSLAQGTKNSPLHF. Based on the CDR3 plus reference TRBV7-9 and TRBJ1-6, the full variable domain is DTGVSQNPRHKITKRGQNVTFRCDPISEHNRLYWYRQTLGQGPEFLTYFQNEAQLEKSRLLSDRFSAERPKGSFSTLEIQRTEQGDSAMYLCASSLAQGTKNSPLHFGNGTRLTVT.